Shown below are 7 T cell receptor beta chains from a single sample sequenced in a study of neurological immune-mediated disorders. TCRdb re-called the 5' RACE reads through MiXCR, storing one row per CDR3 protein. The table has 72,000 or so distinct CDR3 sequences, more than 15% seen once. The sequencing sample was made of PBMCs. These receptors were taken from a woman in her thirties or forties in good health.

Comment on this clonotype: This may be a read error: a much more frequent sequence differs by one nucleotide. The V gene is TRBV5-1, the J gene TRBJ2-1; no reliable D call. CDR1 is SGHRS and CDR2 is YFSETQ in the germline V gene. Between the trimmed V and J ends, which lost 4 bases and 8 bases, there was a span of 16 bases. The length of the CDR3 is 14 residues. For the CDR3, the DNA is TGCGCCAGCAGCCCCTCCACGCCATGGGATGAGCAGTTCTTC. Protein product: CASSPSTPWDEQFF.

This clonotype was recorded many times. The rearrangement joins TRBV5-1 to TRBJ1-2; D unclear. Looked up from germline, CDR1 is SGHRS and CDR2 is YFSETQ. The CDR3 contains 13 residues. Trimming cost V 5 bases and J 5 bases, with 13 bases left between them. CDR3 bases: TGCGCCAGCAGGGTCTCGGACTCTTATGGCTACACCTTC. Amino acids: CASRVSDSYGYTF.

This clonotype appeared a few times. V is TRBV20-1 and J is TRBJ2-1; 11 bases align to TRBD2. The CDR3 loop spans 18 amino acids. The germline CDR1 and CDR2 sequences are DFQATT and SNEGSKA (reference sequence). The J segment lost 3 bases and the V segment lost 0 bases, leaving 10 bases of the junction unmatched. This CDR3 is CSARDLLRLAGGYNEQFF. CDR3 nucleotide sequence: TGCAGTGCTAGAGACCTTTTACGGCTAGCGGGGGGCTACAATGAGCAGTTCTTC.

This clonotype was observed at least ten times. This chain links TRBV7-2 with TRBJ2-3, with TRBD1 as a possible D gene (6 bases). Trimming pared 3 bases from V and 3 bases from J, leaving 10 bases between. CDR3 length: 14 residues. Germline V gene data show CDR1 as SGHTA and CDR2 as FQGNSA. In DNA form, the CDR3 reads TGTGCCAGCAGCTTGGGGGCAGCGACAGATACGCAGTATTTT. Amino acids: CASSLGAATDTQYF.

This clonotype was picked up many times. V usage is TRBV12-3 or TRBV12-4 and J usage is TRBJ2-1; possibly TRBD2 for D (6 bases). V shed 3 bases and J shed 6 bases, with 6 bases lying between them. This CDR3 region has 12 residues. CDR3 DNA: TGTGCCAGCAGTTTGGGAGGCAATGAGCAGTTCTTC. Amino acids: CASSLGGNEQFF.

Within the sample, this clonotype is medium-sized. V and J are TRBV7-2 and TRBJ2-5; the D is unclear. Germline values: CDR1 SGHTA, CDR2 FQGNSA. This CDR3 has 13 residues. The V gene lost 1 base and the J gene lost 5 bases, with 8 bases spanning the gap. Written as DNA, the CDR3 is TGTGCCAGCAGCTTAGAGGTCGGGGAGACCCAGTACTTC. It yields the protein CASSLEVGETQYF.

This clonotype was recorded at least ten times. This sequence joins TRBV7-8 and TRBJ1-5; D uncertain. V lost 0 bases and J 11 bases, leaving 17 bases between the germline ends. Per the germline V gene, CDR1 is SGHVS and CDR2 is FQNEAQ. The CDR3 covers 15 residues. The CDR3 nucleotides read TGTGCCAGCAGCTTAGCGGGGAGGGCCGAGACGGCCCAGCATTTT. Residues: CASSLAGRAETAQHF.